The clone carrying this T cell receptor (beta chain) occurred once. Germline V gives CDR1 WSHSY, CDR2 SAAADI. CDR3 length equals 14 residues. V lost 10 bases and J lost 0, with 10 bases in between. This entry is derived from a study of blood T cell repertoires in COVID-19. Study-wide context: T cells, B-cell-depleted T cells, or PBMCs supplied cDNA or gDNA.

As processed by the authors: Nucleated cell counts were estimated from reference gene primer amplification. Libraries were prepared by immunoSEQ multiplex PCR; TCRdb keeps only in-frame clonotypes and omits some of them. V and J calls and clone size are those listed in that table; D and trimming were worked out from the DNA. Of hundreds of thousands of clones listed, 83% are singletons. The chain uses TRBV10-2 and TRBJ1-6, with D tentatively TRBD1 (5 bases). The sequencing input was peripheral blood. The clonotype originates from a woman aged 25-40 years with COVID-19, enrolled during active disease. CDR3 sequence: CATQGSSYNSPLHF. The CDR3 DNA reads TGCGCCACCCAGGGATCCTCCTATAATTCACCCCTCCACTTT.